This is a list of T cell receptor beta chains from one sample in a study of T-cell reconstitution after alpha-beta-depleted transplantation in children. Using its own MiXCR run on the PCR reads, TCRdb lists one record per CDR3 protein. The table shows roughly 6,100 distinct CDR3 sequences, with about a sixth occurring only once. The input for sequencing was PBMCs, mostly from graft donor cells, taken 180 days after TCRalphabeta/CD19-depleted stem cell transplant. These receptors came from a patient aged 2 to 10 who had a stem cell transplant for inherited bone marrow failure, so the T cells may come from the graft donor. The CDR3 runs from the conserved cysteine through the conserved F or W. A D gene is named only where the DNA matches it firmly. Clone size is given for some rows only: seen once, a few or many times, or a class if the clone is expanded.

V	size	length	D	J	DNA	CDR3
TRBV6-5	many	15	TRBD1	TRBJ2-2	TGTGCCAGCAGTAGGACAGGGCGGGTCACCGGGGAGCTGTTTTTT	CASSRTGRVTGELFF
TRBV15	many	19	TRBD2	TRBJ2-7	TGTGCCACCAGCAGAGAAAAGACTAGCGGGATAGCTTTTGTCTACGAGCAGTACTTC	CATSREKTSGIAFVYEQYF
TRBV7-2	many	14	-	TRBJ2-1	TGTGCCAGCAGACTGCGGGGGCCCTACAATGAGCAGTTCTTC	CASRLRGPYNEQFF
TRBV6-5	many	14	-	TRBJ2-2	TGTGCCAGCAGTTATATGTCAAGCGCCGGGGAGCTGTTTTTT	CASSYMSSAGELFF
TRBV3-1	many	15	-	TRBJ2-1	TGTGCCAGCAGCCCCACCCAGACAGTAGCCAATGAGCAGTTCTTC	CASSPTQTVANEQFF
TRBV7-9	many	15	TRBD2	TRBJ2-2	TGTGCCAGCAGCCGAGCGGGAGAGAACACCGGGGAGCTGTTTTTT	CASSRAGENTGELFF
TRBV12-3/TRBV12-4	-	15	-	TRBJ1-4	TGTGCCAGCAGTTTGAGAACAGGGTGGCCGGGAAAACTGTTTTTT	CASSLRTGWPGKLFF
TRBV7-9	many	13	-	TRBJ1-6	TGTGCCAGCAGCTTAGGGGGGGATTCACCCCTCCACTTT	CASSLGGDSPLHF
TRBV24-1	-	9	-	TRBJ1-4	TGTGCAACTAATGAAAAACTGTTTTTT	CATNEKLFF
TRBV5-1	many	12	-	TRBJ2-5	TGCGCCAGCAGCTTGGTCCCCGAGACCCAGTACTTC	CASSLVPETQYF
TRBV13	-	13	-	TRBJ2-3	TGTGCCAGCAGCTCAATGGGCACAGATACGCAGTATTTT	CASSSMGTDTQYF
TRBV11-2	many	12	TRBD1	TRBJ2-5	TGTGCCAGCAGACGACAGGGAGAGACCCAGTACTTC	CASRRQGETQYF
TRBV12-3/TRBV12-4	many	14	-	TRBJ1-3	TGTGCCAGCCGTTTTTCTGCAGCATCCAACACCATATATTTT	CASRFSAASNTIYF
TRBV7-9	many	14	TRBD2	TRBJ2-7	TGTGCCAGCAGCCCCCCTAGCGGGAGTTACGAGCAGTACTTC	CASSPPSGSYEQYF
TRBV24-1	many	15	TRBD1	TRBJ2-2	TGTGCCACCAGCCGGACAGGACCCAACACCGGGGAGCTGTTTTTT	CATSRTGPNTGELFF
TRBV7-2	many	14	-	TRBJ2-7	TGTGCCAGCACCCCCCTTCGTGGGGTCTACGAGCAGTACTTC	CASTPLRGVYEQYF
TRBV5-7	many	15	-	TRBJ2-4	TGTGCCAGCAGCCAGCCCCGACAGAAAAAAAACATTCAGTACTTC	CASSQPRQKKNIQYF
TRBV12-3/TRBV12-4	-	14	TRBD2	TRBJ2-5	TGTGCCAGCAGTTTACCCCAGCGGGGGGGGACCCAGTACTTC	CASSLPQRGGTQYF
TRBV9	many	13	-	TRBJ2-1	TGTGCCAGCAGTATAAGGCTGGGACATGAGCAGTTCTTC	CASSIRLGHEQFF
TRBV29-1	many	15	TRBD1	TRBJ1-4	TGCAGCGTTGTAGCCCCCGGGACAGGGCTTGAAAAACTGTTTTTT	CSVVAPGTGLEKLFF
TRBV5-5	many	15	-	TRBJ1-4	TGTGCCAGCAGCAGATCGACAGGACCGAATGAAAAACTGTTTTTT	CASSRSTGPNEKLFF
TRBV11-2	many	14	TRBD2	TRBJ2-1	TGTGCCAGCAGCTTAGGTGTTAGCGGGGGTGAGCAGTTCTTC	CASSLGVSGGEQFF
TRBV21-1	many	15	-	TRBJ1-2	TGTGCCAGCAGCAAAGCGCTTGGGGGGCCAGATGGCTACACCTTC	CASSKALGGPDGYTF
TRBV7-9	many	16	-	TRBJ1-1	TGTGCCAGCAGCTTTTTCCAGGGCGTTTTGAACACTGAAGCTTTCTTT	CASSFFQGVLNTEAFF
TRBV7-2	many	16	TRBD1	TRBJ1-2	TGTGCCAGCAGCTTAGGGATAGGGACAGTAGGTTATGGCTACACCTTC	CASSLGIGTVGYGYTF
TRBV7-9	many	15	-	TRBJ2-7	TGTGCCAGCAGCCCAGGGTGGGGGAGTTCCTACGAGCAGTACTTC	CASSPGWGSSYEQYF
TRBV2	many	12	TRBD1	TRBJ2-5	TGTGCCAGCGGGACAGTCGAAGAGACCCAGTACTTC	CASGTVEETQYF
TRBV4-1	many	14	TRBD1	TRBJ1-2	TGCGCCAGCACCCTCTCCCAGGGGGCCTATGGCTACACCTTC	CASTLSQGAYGYTF
TRBV24-1	medium-sized	13	-	TRBJ2-2	TGTGCCACCTTCGACGGAAACACCGGGGAGCTGTTTTTT	CATFDGNTGELFF
TRBV10-3	-	12	TRBD1	TRBJ2-7	TGTGCCATACGGGACAGGGGTCACGAGCAGTACTTC	CAIRDRGHEQYF
TRBV4-3	many	16	-	TRBJ1-5	TGCGCCAGCAGCCAAGGCAACACTCTACAGGGAGGGCCCCAGCATTTT	CASSQGNTLQGGPQHF
TRBV18	many	15	TRBD1	TRBJ1-1	TGTGCCAGCTCACCACCGTTCGCAGGGGGGACTGAAGCTTTCTTT	CASSPPFAGGTEAFF
TRBV7-9	-	15	-	TRBJ1-3	TGTGCCAGCAGCTTTTTCTTACGATCTGGAAACACCATATATTTT	CASSFFLRSGNTIYF
TRBV3-1	-	12	-	TRBJ2-3	TGTGCCAGCTGCCTCTTCGACGATACGCAGTATTTT	CASCLFDDTQYF
TRBV5-1	many	14	-	TRBJ2-1	TGCGCCAGCAGCTTGGCGGGAGTCGCCAATGAGCAGTTCTTC	CASSLAGVANEQFF
TRBV2	many	14	-	TRBJ1-2	TGTGCCAGCAGTGAACGTCCGTCCGGCTATGGCTACACCTTC	CASSERPSGYGYTF
TRBV6-5	many	13	-	TRBJ1-5	TGTGCCAGCAGTTACACAGGGACTCAGCCCCAGCATTTT	CASSYTGTQPQHF
TRBV20-1	many	13	TRBD2	TRBJ2-1	TGCAGTGCTAGACTAGCGGGAGAAAATGAGCAGTTCTTC	CSARLAGENEQFF
TRBV7-9	many	12	-	TRBJ1-1	TGTGCCAGCAGCTCAACACCCGTTGAAGCTTTCTTT	CASSSTPVEAFF
TRBV7-2	many	16	TRBD2	TRBJ2-5	TGTGCCAGCAGCATCAGAGGGCTAGCGGGAGCGGAGACCCAGTACTTC	CASSIRGLAGAETQYF
TRBV7-9	many	13	-	TRBJ2-7	TGTGCCAGCACCATGACAGAATTGGGGGAGCAGTACTTC	CASTMTELGEQYF
TRBV10-3	many	15	TRBD1	TRBJ1-5	TGTGCCATCAGCGCCGGGACAGGGGGTCTTCAGCCCCAGCATTTT	CAISAGTGGLQPQHF
TRBV11-2	many	19	TRBD2	TRBJ2-5	TGTGCCAGCAGCTTAGTCCCGGGATGGGGGAGGGGTTCGTGGGAGACCCAGTACTTC	CASSLVPGWGRGSWETQYF
TRBV7-9	many	14	-	TRBJ2-3	TGTGCCAGTCGGCCCGGGGCTAGCACAGATACGCAGTATTTT	CASRPGASTDTQYF
TRBV15	many	13	-	TRBJ2-1	TGTGCCACCAGCAAGCCCCCTTGGGATGAGCAGTTCTTC	CATSKPPWDEQFF
TRBV20-1	many	12	-	TRBJ1-2	TGCAGTGCTACCGGACAGAACTATGGCTACACCTTC	CSATGQNYGYTF
TRBV7-9	many	17	TRBD1	TRBJ1-2	TGTGCCAGCAGCCACCCAAGGACAGGCTTCCTTTCCTATGGCTACACCTTC	CASSHPRTGFLSYGYTF
TRBV7-3	many	16	TRBD1	TRBJ1-1	TGTGCCAGCAGCACGGGGGACAGGGGCATGAACACTGAAGCTTTCTTT	CASSTGDRGMNTEAFF